This section outlines one T cell receptor (beta chain) sequence together with its context. From the RT-PCR reads, TCRdb called clonotypes with MiXCR, one entry per CDR3 protein. Of 550,000 to 750,000 distinct CDR3 sequences listed, approximately 15% are singletons. Germline trimming cut 6 bases from V and 5 bases from J; bases unmatched to any gene: 14. From germline, CDR1 is MNHEY and CDR2 SVGEGT. The CDR3 spans 16 residues. The gene calls are TRBV6-2 or TRBV6-3 and TRBJ2-5, with 8 nucleotides matching TRBD1. This receptor was obtained from a female donor in good health, serving as a healthy control. Sequencing was carried out using memory CD4+ T cells from blood. The chain's CDR3 is CASSQRRAGGAETQYF. The CDR3 nucleotides read TGTGCCAGCAGCCAAAGGAGAGCAGGGGGCGCGGAGACCCAGTACTTC.